Listed below are T cell receptor beta chains from one sample, sequenced in a study of shared clonotypes between healthy human individuals. Only in-frame clones appear in the TCRdb table, and some are missing; sequencing was by immunoSEQ multiplex PCR. This sample carries around 1.1 million clones, approximately 80% of them seen once, and the ten largest clones take 0.6% to 0.7%. Sequenced: memory CD4+ T cells from PBMCs. These receptors all come from a man aged 18-30 years in good health. Some clones in this sample may be carry-over from other donors' samples. Both conserved end residues are part of each CDR3. Each record gives: J gene, D gene, clone size, V gene, CDR3 protein, CDR3 DNA. D genes are given only for firm matches. The listing skips clone size in some rows; elsewhere it reads once, few, many or a size class.

j_gene: TRBJ2-5
d_gene: .
abundance: .
v_gene: TRBV6-1
CDR3aa: CASSLTKTAPETQYF
CDR3nt: TGTGCCAGCAGTCTGACTAAGACCGCTCCGGAGACCCAGTACTTC

j_gene: TRBJ2-2
d_gene: .
abundance: .
v_gene: TRBV5-4
CDR3aa: CASSLMTGGLPGELFF
CDR3nt: TGTGCCAGCAGCTTAATGACAGGAGGACTCCCCGGGGAGCTGTTTTTT

j_gene: TRBJ2-3
d_gene: .
abundance: .
v_gene: TRBV9
CDR3aa: CASGTGQGTDTQYF
CDR3nt: TGTGCCAGCGGCACGGGGCAGGGCACAGATACGCAGTATTTT

j_gene: TRBJ1-5
d_gene: .
abundance: .
v_gene: TRBV7-2
CDR3aa: CASSLPFRGVGDQPQHF
CDR3nt: TGTGCCAGCAGCTTACCTTTCAGAGGGGTAGGTGATCAGCCCCAGCATTTT

j_gene: TRBJ2-5
d_gene: TRBD2
abundance: .
v_gene: TRBV28
CDR3aa: CASTMIAGVRQETQYF
CDR3nt: TGTGCCAGCACCATGATAGCGGGAGTAAGACAAGAGACCCAGTACTTC

j_gene: TRBJ2-7
d_gene: .
abundance: .
v_gene: TRBV2
CDR3aa: CASSPPYEQYF
CDR3nt: TGTGCCAGCAGTCCCCCCTACGAGCAGTACTTC

j_gene: TRBJ2-7
d_gene: .
abundance: .
v_gene: TRBV11-2
CDR3aa: CASSHGGLIHSEQYF
CDR3nt: TGTGCCAGCAGCCACGGCGGACTCATCCACTCCGAGCAGTACTTC

j_gene: TRBJ2-6
d_gene: .
abundance: many
v_gene: TRBV28
CDR3aa: CASSEPSGANVLTF
CDR3nt: TGTGCCAGCAGCGAGCCCTCCGGGGCCAACGTCCTGACTTTC

j_gene: TRBJ2-1
d_gene: .
abundance: .
v_gene: TRBV11-2
CDR3aa: CASSRETAIYNEQFF
CDR3nt: TGTGCCAGCAGCCGGGAGACAGCAATATACAATGAGCAGTTCTTC

j_gene: TRBJ2-1
d_gene: TRBD2
abundance: .
v_gene: TRBV30
CDR3aa: CAWTTGTSVNEQFF
CDR3nt: TGTGCCTGGACCACAGGGACTAGCGTCAATGAGCAGTTCTTC

j_gene: TRBJ1-5
d_gene: TRBD1
abundance: .
v_gene: TRBV28
CDR3aa: CASSLFGQGGDQPQHF
CDR3nt: TGTGCCAGCAGTTTATTCGGACAGGGAGGCGATCAGCCCCAGCATTTT

j_gene: TRBJ1-5
d_gene: TRBD1
abundance: .
v_gene: TRBV7-2
CDR3aa: CASSLRGQGYGQPQHF
CDR3nt: TGTGCCAGCAGCTTAAGGGGGCAGGGGTATGGGCAGCCCCAGCATTTT

j_gene: TRBJ2-7
d_gene: TRBD1
abundance: .
v_gene: TRBV4-1
CDR3aa: CASSQNRDRLYEQYF
CDR3nt: TGCGCCAGCAGCCAGAACCGGGACAGGCTCTACGAGCAGTACTTC

j_gene: TRBJ1-2
d_gene: .
abundance: once
v_gene: TRBV5-1
CDR3aa: CASSLGWDKANYGYTF
CDR3nt: TGCGCCAGCAGCTTGGGTTGGGACAAAGCTAACTATGGCTACACCTTC

j_gene: TRBJ2-1
d_gene: .
abundance: .
v_gene: TRBV7-3
CDR3aa: CASSPSRGTYNEQFF
CDR3nt: TGTGCCAGCAGCCCATCACGGGGCACCTACAATGAGCAGTTCTTC

j_gene: TRBJ1-1
d_gene: .
abundance: .
v_gene: TRBV6-1
CDR3aa: CASSHTGMGNTEAFF
CDR3nt: TGTGCCAGCAGTCACACAGGGATGGGGAACACTGAAGCTTTCTTT

j_gene: TRBJ1-5
d_gene: .
abundance: .
v_gene: TRBV2
CDR3aa: CASSVSQYSNQPQHF
CDR3nt: TGTGCCAGCAGTGTATCACAGTATAGCAATCAGCCCCAGCATTTT

j_gene: TRBJ1-3
d_gene: .
abundance: .
v_gene: TRBV7-2
CDR3aa: CASSQYVTIYF
CDR3nt: TGTGCCAGCAGCCAATATGTCACCATATATTTT

j_gene: TRBJ2-7
d_gene: TRBD1
abundance: .
v_gene: TRBV7-2
CDR3aa: CASSLGTAREQYF
CDR3nt: TGTGCCAGCAGCTTGGGGACAGCCCGGGAGCAGTACTTC

j_gene: TRBJ1-5
d_gene: .
abundance: .
v_gene: TRBV27
CDR3aa: CASSLSLHQPQHF
CDR3nt: TGTGCCAGCAGTTTATCCCTTCATCAGCCCCAGCATTTT

j_gene: TRBJ2-3
d_gene: TRBD1
abundance: .
v_gene: TRBV29-1
CDR3aa: CSVEDPRTGSVGTDTQYF
CDR3nt: TGCAGCGTTGAAGACCCAAGGACAGGGTCAGTAGGCACAGATACGCAGTATTTT

j_gene: TRBJ1-2
d_gene: .
abundance: .
v_gene: TRBV19
CDR3aa: CASSDDRPPYGYTF
CDR3nt: TGTGCCAGTAGTGACGACAGGCCCCCCTATGGCTACACCTTC

j_gene: TRBJ2-2
d_gene: TRBD2
abundance: few
v_gene: TRBV19
CDR3aa: CASSTTSGRNTGELFF
CDR3nt: TGTGCCAGTAGTACCACTAGCGGGAGGAACACCGGGGAGCTGTTTTTT

j_gene: TRBJ1-1
d_gene: .
abundance: .
v_gene: TRBV6-1
CDR3aa: CASTPDTYTEAFF
CDR3nt: TGTGCCAGCACCCCGGACACTTACACTGAAGCTTTCTTT

j_gene: TRBJ2-7
d_gene: TRBD2
abundance: .
v_gene: TRBV19
CDR3aa: CASSTRTSGINEQYF
CDR3nt: TGTGCCAGTAGTACACGGACTAGCGGGATAAACGAGCAGTACTTC

j_gene: TRBJ2-1
d_gene: .
abundance: .
v_gene: TRBV7-9
CDR3aa: CASSLGNGVYNEQFF
CDR3nt: TGTGCCAGCAGCTTAGGAAACGGGGTTTACAATGAGCAGTTCTTC

j_gene: TRBJ2-7
d_gene: .
abundance: .
v_gene: TRBV6-4
CDR3aa: CATLWQYF
CDR3nt: TGTGCCACCCTTTGGCAGTACTTC

j_gene: TRBJ1-2
d_gene: .
abundance: .
v_gene: TRBV30
CDR3aa: CAWRLHGYTF
CDR3nt: TGTGCCTGGAGGCTCCATGGCTACACCTTC

j_gene: TRBJ2-7
d_gene: .
abundance: .
v_gene: TRBV6-5
CDR3aa: CASSYWPTTYEQYF
CDR3nt: TGTGCCAGCAGTTACTGGCCCACTACCTACGAGCAGTACTTC

j_gene: TRBJ1-4
d_gene: .
abundance: .
v_gene: TRBV19
CDR3aa: CASTETYEKLFF
CDR3nt: TGTGCCAGCACCGAAACCTATGAAAAACTGTTTTTT

j_gene: TRBJ2-3
d_gene: TRBD1
abundance: .
v_gene: TRBV5-1
CDR3aa: CASSGQGDTDTQYF
CDR3nt: TGCGCCAGCAGCGGACAGGGGGACACAGATACGCAGTATTTT

j_gene: TRBJ2-7
d_gene: .
abundance: .
v_gene: TRBV5-4
CDR3aa: CASSRQTGEEQYF
CDR3nt: TGTGCCAGCAGCCGACAGACTGGCGAGGAGCAGTACTTC

j_gene: TRBJ2-5
d_gene: .
abundance: .
v_gene: TRBV5-1
CDR3aa: CASSDGVLVGETQYF
CDR3nt: TGCGCCAGCAGCGATGGAGTGTTAGTAGGAGAGACCCAGTACTTC

j_gene: TRBJ1-2
d_gene: .
abundance: .
v_gene: TRBV5-6
CDR3aa: CASSLDGYYGYTF
CDR3nt: TGTGCCAGCAGCTTGGACGGATACTATGGCTACACCTTC

j_gene: TRBJ1-3
d_gene: .
abundance: .
v_gene: TRBV27
CDR3aa: CASSWTGSSRNTIYF
CDR3nt: TGTGCCAGCAGTTGGACGGGTTCCTCTCGAAACACCATATATTTT

j_gene: TRBJ1-4
d_gene: .
abundance: .
v_gene: TRBV7-2
CDR3aa: CASSLGGDRHEKLFF
CDR3nt: TGTGCCAGCAGCTTAGGGGGCGATAGGCATGAAAAACTGTTTTTT

j_gene: TRBJ2-3
d_gene: .
abundance: .
v_gene: TRBV4-3
CDR3aa: CASSQNSGADTQYF
CDR3nt: TGCGCCAGCAGCCAGAACTCAGGGGCAGATACGCAGTATTTT

j_gene: TRBJ1-2
d_gene: .
abundance: once
v_gene: TRBV28
CDR3aa: CASTTSGVNYGYTF
CDR3nt: TGTGCCAGCACAACGAGTGGGGTTAACTATGGCTACACCTTC

j_gene: TRBJ1-6
d_gene: .
abundance: .
v_gene: TRBV7-2
CDR3aa: CASSSPVNSPLHF
CDR3nt: TGTGCCAGCAGCTCTCCGGTGAATTCACCCCTCCACTTT

j_gene: TRBJ2-1
d_gene: TRBD2
abundance: .
v_gene: TRBV5-4
CDR3aa: CASSQTSGRADEQFF
CDR3nt: TGTGCCAGCAGCCAGACTAGCGGGAGGGCCGATGAGCAGTTCTTC

j_gene: TRBJ2-2
d_gene: .
abundance: once
v_gene: TRBV6-5
CDR3aa: CASNPMQGNTGELFF
CDR3nt: TGTGCCAGCAACCCCATGCAGGGGAACACCGGGGAGCTGTTTTTT

j_gene: TRBJ2-7
d_gene: .
abundance: .
v_gene: TRBV29-1
CDR3aa: CSVGLGSTLYEQYF
CDR3nt: TGCAGCGTCGGGCTTGGGAGTACGCTCTACGAGCAGTACTTC

j_gene: TRBJ1-1
d_gene: TRBD1
abundance: few
v_gene: TRBV5-1
CDR3aa: CASSLAGTANTEAFF
CDR3nt: TGCGCCAGCAGCTTGGCCGGGACAGCGAACACTGAAGCTTTCTTT

j_gene: TRBJ1-1
d_gene: .
abundance: .
v_gene: TRBV9
CDR3aa: CASSPRTNTEAFF
CDR3nt: TGTGCCAGCAGCCCCCGGACTAACACTGAAGCTTTCTTT